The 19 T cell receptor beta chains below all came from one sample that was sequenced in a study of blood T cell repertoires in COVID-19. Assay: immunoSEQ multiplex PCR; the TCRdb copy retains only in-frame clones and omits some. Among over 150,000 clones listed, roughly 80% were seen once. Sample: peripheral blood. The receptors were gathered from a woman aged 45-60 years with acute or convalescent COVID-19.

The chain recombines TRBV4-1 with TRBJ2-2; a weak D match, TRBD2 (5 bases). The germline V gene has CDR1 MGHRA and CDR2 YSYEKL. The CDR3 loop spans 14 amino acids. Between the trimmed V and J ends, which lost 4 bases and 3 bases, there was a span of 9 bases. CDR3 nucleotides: TGCGCCAGCAGCCGTACTAGGGACACCGGGGAGCTGTTTTTT. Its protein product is CASSRTRDTGELFF.

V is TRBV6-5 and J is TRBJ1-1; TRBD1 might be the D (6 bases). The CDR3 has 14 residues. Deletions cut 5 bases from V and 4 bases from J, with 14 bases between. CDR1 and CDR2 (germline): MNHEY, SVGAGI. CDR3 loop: CASSPRGGGTEAFF. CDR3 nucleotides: TGTGCCAGCAGTCCACGAGGGGGGGGCACTGAAGCTTTCTTT.

CDR3 sequence (DNA): TGTGCCAGCAGTAACGGGGTTGGCTATGGCTACACCTTC. Translation gives CASSNGVGYGYTF. J is TRBJ1-2 and V is TRBV12-3 or TRBV12-4; D gene unclear. Trimming stripped 5 bases from V and 4 bases from J, with 11 bases between. This CDR3 is built from 13 residues.

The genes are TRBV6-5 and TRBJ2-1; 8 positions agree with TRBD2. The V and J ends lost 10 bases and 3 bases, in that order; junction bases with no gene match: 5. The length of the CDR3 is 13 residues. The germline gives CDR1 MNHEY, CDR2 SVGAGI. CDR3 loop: CAITSGSYNEQFF. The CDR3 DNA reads TGTGCCATCACTAGCGGCAGCTACAATGAGCAGTTCTTC.

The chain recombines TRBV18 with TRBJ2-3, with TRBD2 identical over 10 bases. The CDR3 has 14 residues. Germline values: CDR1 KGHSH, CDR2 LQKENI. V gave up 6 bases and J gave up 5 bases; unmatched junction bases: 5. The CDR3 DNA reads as TGTGCCAGCTCTCTGAGGACTAGCGGAGATACGCAGTATTTT. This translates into CASSLRTSGDTQYF.

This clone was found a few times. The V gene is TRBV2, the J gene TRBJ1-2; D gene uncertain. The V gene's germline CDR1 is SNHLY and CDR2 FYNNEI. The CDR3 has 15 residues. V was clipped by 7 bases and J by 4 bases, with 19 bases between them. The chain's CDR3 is CASTPSQALTYGYTF. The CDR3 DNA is TGTGCCAGCACTCCCAGTCAGGCATTAACCTATGGCTACACCTTC.

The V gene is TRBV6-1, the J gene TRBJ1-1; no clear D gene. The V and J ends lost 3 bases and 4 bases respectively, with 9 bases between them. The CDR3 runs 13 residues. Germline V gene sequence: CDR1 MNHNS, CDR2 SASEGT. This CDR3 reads CASSDAVITEAFF. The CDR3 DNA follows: TGTGCCAGCAGTGATGCGGTAATCACTGAAGCTTTCTTT.

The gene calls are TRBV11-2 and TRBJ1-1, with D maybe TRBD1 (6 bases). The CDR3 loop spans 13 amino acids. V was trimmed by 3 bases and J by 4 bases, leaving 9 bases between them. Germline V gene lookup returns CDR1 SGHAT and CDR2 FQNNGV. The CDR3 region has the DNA TGTGCCAGCAGCTTCAGGGGCGGCACTGAAGCTTTCTTT. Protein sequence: CASSFRGGTEAFF.

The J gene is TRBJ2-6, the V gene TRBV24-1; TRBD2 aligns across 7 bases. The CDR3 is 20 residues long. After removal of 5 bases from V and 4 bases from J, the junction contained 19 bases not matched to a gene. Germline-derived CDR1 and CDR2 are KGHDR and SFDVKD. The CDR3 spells CATSASWGGSTTSGANVLTF. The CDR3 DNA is TGTGCCACCAGTGCATCCTGGGGGGGTTCAACTACCTCAGGGGCCAACGTCCTGACTTTC.

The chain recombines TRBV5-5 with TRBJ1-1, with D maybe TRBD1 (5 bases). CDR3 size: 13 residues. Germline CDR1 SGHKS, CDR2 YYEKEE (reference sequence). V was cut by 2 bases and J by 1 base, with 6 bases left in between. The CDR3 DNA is TGTGCCAGCAGCTTTACAGGGAACACTGAAGCTTTCTTT. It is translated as CASSFTGNTEAFF.

The CDR3 bases are TGTGCCTCATGCGGGGTGTACACTGAAGCTTTCTTT. This translates into CASCGVYTEAFF. The chain links TRBV28 to TRBJ1-1, with D hard to call. Trimming took off 11 bases at V and 3 bases at J, with 13 bases between the two ends. The CDR3 contains 12 residues. In germline, CDR1 is MDHEN, CDR2 SYDVKM.

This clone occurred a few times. CDR3 DNA: TGTGCCAGCAGTTTGGACTACGGCAATGAGCAGTTCTTC. Encoded protein: CASSLDYGNEQFF. The chain couples TRBV12-3 or TRBV12-4 to TRBJ2-1; possibly TRBD2 for D (6 bases). V lost 3 bases, J lost 6 bases, and 9 bases lay in between. The CDR3 is 13 residues long.

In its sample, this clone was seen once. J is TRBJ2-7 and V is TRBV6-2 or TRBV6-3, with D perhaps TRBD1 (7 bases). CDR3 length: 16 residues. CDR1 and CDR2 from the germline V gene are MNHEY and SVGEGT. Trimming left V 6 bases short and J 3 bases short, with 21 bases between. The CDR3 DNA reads TGTGCCAGCAGCCCTCCATCGGAGGGGGCTCTCTACGAGCAGTACTTC. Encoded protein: CASSPPSEGALYEQYF.

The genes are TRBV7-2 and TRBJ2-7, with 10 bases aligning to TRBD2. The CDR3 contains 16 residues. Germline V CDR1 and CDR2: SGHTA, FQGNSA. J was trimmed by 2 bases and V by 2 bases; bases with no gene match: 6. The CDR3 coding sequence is TGTGCCAGCAGCTTATCGACTAGCGGGTTGACCTACGAGCAGTACTTC. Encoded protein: CASSLSTSGLTYEQYF.

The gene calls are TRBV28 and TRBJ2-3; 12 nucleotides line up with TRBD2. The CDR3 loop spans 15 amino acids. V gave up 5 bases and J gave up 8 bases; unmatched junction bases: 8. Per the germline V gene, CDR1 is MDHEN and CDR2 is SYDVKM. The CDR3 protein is CASSILAGGPITQYF. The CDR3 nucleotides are TGTGCCAGCAGTATCCTAGCGGGAGGGCCCATTACGCAGTATTTT. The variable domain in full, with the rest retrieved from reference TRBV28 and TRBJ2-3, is DVKVTQSSRYLVKRTGEKVFLECVQDMDHENMFWYRQDPGLGLRLIYFSYDVKMKEKGDIPEGYSVSREKKERFSLILESASTNQTSMYLCASSILAGGPITQYFGPGTRLTVL.

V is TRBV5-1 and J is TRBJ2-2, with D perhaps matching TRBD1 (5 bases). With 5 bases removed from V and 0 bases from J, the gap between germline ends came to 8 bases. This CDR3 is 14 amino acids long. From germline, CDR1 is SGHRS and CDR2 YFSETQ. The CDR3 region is CASSAGTNTGELFF. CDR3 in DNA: TGCGCCAGCAGTGCAGGGACGAACACCGGGGAGCTGTTTTTT.

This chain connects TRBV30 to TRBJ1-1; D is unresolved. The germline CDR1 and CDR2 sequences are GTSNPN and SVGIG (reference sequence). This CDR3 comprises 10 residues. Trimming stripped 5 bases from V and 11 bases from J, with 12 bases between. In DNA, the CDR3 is TGTGCCTGGTATGAACTTCGTGCTTTCTTT. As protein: CAWYELRAFF.

Written as DNA, the CDR3 is TGTGCCAGCAGCTCAGGAGGGAAGTCCTACGAGCAGTACTTC. Protein product: CASSSGGKSYEQYF. The V and J genes are TRBV5-4 and TRBJ2-7, with D possibly being TRBD2 (6 bases). The CDR3 spans 14 residues. CDR1 and CDR2 (germline): SGHNT, YYREEE (reference sequence). V was shortened by 3 bases and J by 1 base, with 11 bases between the two germline ends.

In DNA form, the CDR3 reads TGTGCCAGCAGTTACTCGACCCAGGGGTACTCACCCCTCCACTTT. Amino acid sequence: CASSYSTQGYSPLHF. J is TRBJ1-6 and V is TRBV6-5; D possibly corresponds to TRBD1 (6 bases). V was cut by 0 bases and J by 10 bases, with 13 bases left in between. The germline gives CDR1 MNHEY, CDR2 SVGAGI. This CDR3 is built from 15 residues.